This T cell receptor (beta chain) was recorded in a study of blood T cell repertoires in COVID-19. This CDR3 contains 15 residues. Germline V CDR1 and CDR2: GTSNPN, SVGIG (reference sequence). Losses at the gene ends were 2 bases for V and 5 bases for J; bases not matched to a gene: 6. Sequencing was performed with immunoSEQ multiplex PCR; in TCRdb, only in-frame clones are kept and a portion is missing. The sample shows 200,000 or so clones, around nine tenths of them seen only once. The chain has TRBV30 and TRBJ2-7; 13 bases align to TRBD2. The receptor was derived from a man in his sixties or seventies with active or convalescent COVID-19. Material for sequencing was peripheral blood. The CDR3 coding sequence is TGTGCCTGGAGTTTGACTAGCGGGAGGACTAACGAGCAGTACTTC. Its protein is CAWSLTSGRTNEQYF.